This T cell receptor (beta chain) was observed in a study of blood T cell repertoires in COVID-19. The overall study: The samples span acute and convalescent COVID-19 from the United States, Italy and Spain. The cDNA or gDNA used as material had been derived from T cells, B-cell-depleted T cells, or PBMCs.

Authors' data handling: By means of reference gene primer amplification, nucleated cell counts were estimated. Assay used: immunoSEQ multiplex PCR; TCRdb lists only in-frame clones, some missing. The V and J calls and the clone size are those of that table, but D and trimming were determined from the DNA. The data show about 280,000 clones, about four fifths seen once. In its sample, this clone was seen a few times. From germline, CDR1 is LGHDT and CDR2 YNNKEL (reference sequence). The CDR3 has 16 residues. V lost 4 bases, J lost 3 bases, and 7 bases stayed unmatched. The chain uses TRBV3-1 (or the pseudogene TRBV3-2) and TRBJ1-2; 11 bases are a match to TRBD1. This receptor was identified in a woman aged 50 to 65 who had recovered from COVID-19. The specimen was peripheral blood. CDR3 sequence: CASSPWTGGNDYGYTF. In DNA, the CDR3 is TGTGCCAGCAGCCCTTGGACAGGGGGCAATGACTATGGCTACACCTTC.